This passage covers 4 T cell receptor beta chains from one sample sequenced in a study of shared clonotypes between healthy human individuals. Naivety among CD8 cells was defined by CD45RO negativity and positive CCR7 selection, thereby excluding terminally differentiated effector memory CD45RA+ cells. The table came from immunoSEQ multiplex PCR; TCRdb's copy has only in-frame clones and leaves some out. Of approximately 840,000 clones listed, 90% to 97% are singletons. Sequencing was done on a sample of naive CD8+ T cells sorted from blood. These receptors were collected from a man aged 30 to 39 in good health.

V usage is TRBV7-3 and J usage is TRBJ2-3, with TRBD2 as a possible D gene (6 bases). V gave up 2 bases and J gave up 2 bases, with 14 bases separating them. The CDR3 is 16 amino acids. Germline V gene sequence: CDR1 SGHTA, CDR2 FQGTGA. This CDR3 is CASSLDGSFPTDTQYF. The CDR3 coding sequence is TGTGCCAGCAGCTTAGACGGGAGTTTCCCCACAGATACGCAGTATTTT.

V gene TRBV7-9 combines with J gene TRBJ2-7, with 8 bases fitting TRBD1. The CDR3 is 15 residues long. Per the germline V gene, CDR1 is SEHNR and CDR2 is FQNEAQ (reference sequence). With 5 bases clipped from V and 3 bases from J, the junction kept 9 bases outside the gene matches. The CDR3 here is CASSRDRGNNYEQYF. The CDR3 DNA follows: TGTGCCAGCAGCCGAGACAGGGGTAACAACTACGAGCAGTACTTC.

V usage is TRBV4-1 and J usage is TRBJ2-1, with 7 bases lining up with TRBD2. CDR3 length: 16 amino acids. J was trimmed by 9 bases and V by 0 bases; bases with no gene match: 11. Germline V gene data show CDR1 as MGHRA and CDR2 as YSYEKL. CDR3 amino acids: CASSQEREGREFEQFF. CDR3 DNA: TGCGCCAGCAGCCAAGAAAGGGAGGGGCGGGAGTTTGAGCAGTTCTTC.

This clone was found once. The chain joins TRBV6-1 to TRBJ2-1; the D is unclear. Trimming left V 5 bases short and J 2 bases short, with 4 bases between. Germline V gene lookup returns CDR1 MNHNS and CDR2 SASEGT. The CDR3 extends over 12 amino acids. In DNA form, the CDR3 reads TGTGCCAGCAGTAGGACCTACAATGAGCAGTTCTTC. It specifies CASSRTYNEQFF.